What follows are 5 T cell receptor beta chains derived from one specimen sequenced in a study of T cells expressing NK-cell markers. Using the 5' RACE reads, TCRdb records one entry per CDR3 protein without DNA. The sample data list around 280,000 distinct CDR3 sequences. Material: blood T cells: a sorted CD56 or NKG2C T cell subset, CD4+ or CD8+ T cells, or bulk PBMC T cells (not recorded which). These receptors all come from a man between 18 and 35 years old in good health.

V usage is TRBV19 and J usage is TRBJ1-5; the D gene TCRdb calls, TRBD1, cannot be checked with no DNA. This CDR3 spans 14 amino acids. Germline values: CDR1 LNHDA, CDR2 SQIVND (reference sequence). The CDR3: CASSRSGGGQPQHF.

The CDR3 region is CASSLADRGHEKLFF. The chain carries TRBV5-1 and TRBJ1-4; TCRdb picks TRBD1, but there is no DNA to check that call. The V gene's germline CDR1 is SGHRS and CDR2 YFSETQ. This CDR3 is built from 15 residues.

The CDR3 sequence: CASSHRDRGDGYTF. This chain links TRBV19 with TRBJ1-2; the D gene TCRdb calls, TRBD1, cannot be checked with no DNA. CDR3 length equals 14 residues. Germline V gene lookup returns CDR1 LNHDA and CDR2 SQIVND (reference sequence).

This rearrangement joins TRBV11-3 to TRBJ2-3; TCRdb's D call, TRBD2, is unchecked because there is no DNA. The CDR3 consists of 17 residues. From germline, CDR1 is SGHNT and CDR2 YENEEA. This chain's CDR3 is CASSPSPLAGERRKQYF.

CDR3 region: CASSLGGPTSRGNTIYF. The chain employs TRBV5-1 and TRBJ1-3. Germline CDR1 reads SGHRS; CDR2 reads YFSETQ. The CDR3 spans 17 residues.